This passage covers 2 T cell receptor beta chains from one sample sequenced in a study of long-term antiretroviral therapy in people with HIV. Running of the v3.0 immunoSEQ assay took place at survey level. Some clones are missing from TCRdb's copy, which holds only in-frame ones; the method was immunoSEQ multiplex PCR. Of more than 20,000 clones in the sample, around 85% were seen once. Sequencing was performed on unsorted PBMCs, taken 2.3 years after starting antiretroviral therapy. The receptors here all came from a man aged 35 to 55 with HIV.

CDR3 sequence: CSALGHGYTF. The CDR3 DNA reads as TGCAGTGCTTTGGGACATGGCTACACCTTC. The V and J genes are TRBV20-1 and TRBJ1-2; perhaps TRBD1 as D (5 bases). This CDR3 is built from 10 residues. Between the trimmed V and J ends, which lost 5 bases and 6 bases, there was a span of 7 bases. Germline values: CDR1 DFQATT, CDR2 SNEGSKA (reference sequence).

By sample fraction, this clone is medium-sized. V and J are TRBV6-7 and TRBJ2-1; 7 nucleotides agree with TRBD2. TRBV6-7 is given ORF status, its function remaining uncertain. The CDR3 is 15 amino acids. J gave up 8 bases and V 7 bases, and 14 bases lay outside the gene matches. The CDR3 protein is CASIFGLEETYEQFF. In nucleotides, the CDR3 is TGTGCCAGCATATTTGGACTAGAAGAAACGTATGAGCAGTTCTTC.